The 20 T cell receptor beta chains below were found in one sample sequenced in a study of neoadjuvant anti-PD-1 for oral cavity cancer. TCRdb's copy holds only in-frame clones and misses some; the assay was immunoSEQ multiplex PCR. The table records under 9,500 clones, roughly 70% of them present only once. The sequenced sample was tumor tissue, obtained before nivolumab (anti-PD-1) treatment. The receptor source for this set is a person aged 40 to 85 with oral cavity squamous cell carcinoma.

The chain links TRBV11-2 to TRBJ1-1; D ambiguous. CDR1 is SGHAT, CDR2 FQNNGV, per germline. The CDR3 runs 11 residues. Trimming cost V 5 bases and J 10 bases, with 11 bases left between them. CDR3 nucleotides: TGTGCCAGCAGCCCTCGGACGGGAGCTTTCTTT. This encodes CASSPRTGAFF.

The rearrangement links TRBV7-8 to TRBJ2-7, with 7 bases identical to TRBD2. Germline V gene data show CDR1 as SGHVS and CDR2 as FQNEAQ. V was pared by 1 base and J by 3 bases, with 6 bases of the junction left unmatched. CDR3 length: 15 amino acids. CDR3 sequence (DNA): TGTGCCAGCAGCTTAGGTCCAGCGGGGAACTACGAGCAGTACTTC. Its protein is CASSLGPAGNYEQYF.

V and J are TRBV4-2 and TRBJ2-3, with TRBD2 identical over 8 bases. This CDR3 region has 14 residues. The ends lost 2 bases at V and 4 bases at J; junction bases unmatched: 2. The germline CDR1 and CDR2 sequences are LGHNA and YNFKEQ. CDR3 nucleotides: TGTGCCAGCAGCCAACCCGGGGGGGCAGATACGCAGTATTTT. The encoded protein is CASSQPGGADTQYF.

This clone was seen more than once but under ten times. The J gene is TRBJ1-2, the V gene TRBV12-5; no clear D. The V and J ends lost 1 base and 8 bases respectively, with 14 bases between them. The CDR3 extends over 14 amino acids. Germline V CDR1 and CDR2: LGHNT, FRNRAP. The CDR3 sequence is CASGLGHIVGGYTF. The CDR3 DNA reads as TGTGCTAGTGGTTTGGGACACATAGTGGGGGGCTACACCTTC.

This clone was counted only a few times. V and J are TRBV5-1 and TRBJ2-7; 10 bases align to TRBD2. This CDR3 has 13 amino acids. J lost 6 bases, V lost 5 bases, and 5 bases had no gene match. Germline V gives CDR1 SGHRS, CDR2 YFSETQ. The CDR3 loop is CASSTSGKGEQYF. Here the CDR3 DNA reads TGCGCCAGCAGTACTAGCGGGAAAGGCGAGCAGTACTTC.

This clone came up a few times. The gene calls are TRBV4-1 and TRBJ1-2, with D possibly TRBD1 on 5 matching bases. The CDR3 consists of 17 residues. The V gene's germline CDR1 is MGHRA and CDR2 YSYEKL. The germline V and J ends were trimmed by 4 bases and 0 bases, with 18 bases remaining between them. The CDR3 bases are TGCGCCAGCAGCCTCTCCTTGGGGACTCAAGCTAACTATGGCTACACCTTC. This gives the protein CASSLSLGTQANYGYTF.

This clone was recorded only once. This rearrangement joins TRBV28 to TRBJ2-7, with D possibly TRBD2 on 6 matching bases. Germline lookup yields CDR1 MDHEN and CDR2 SYDVKM. Trimming took off 2 bases at V and 1 base at J, with 15 bases between the two ends. The CDR3 consists of 16 residues. CDR3 coding DNA: TGTGCCAGCAGTTTACATTCCGGGACTGGTTCCTACGAGCAGTACTTC. It yields the protein CASSLHSGTGSYEQYF.

This clone was observed a few times. The chain is built from TRBV6-5 and TRBJ2-7; TRBD1 matches at 7 bases. Germline CDR1 MNHEY, CDR2 SVGAGI. V was pared by 8 bases and J by 5 bases, with 9 bases of the junction left unmatched. The length of the CDR3 is 13 residues. CDR3 region: CASSGQSAHEQYF. The CDR3 region has the DNA TGTGCCAGCTCGGGACAGTCCGCCCACGAGCAGTACTTC.

The genes are TRBV2 and TRBJ1-6, with D unresolved. The CDR3 runs to 15 residues. V lost 4 bases and J lost 5, with 12 bases in between. The germline gives CDR1 SNHLY, CDR2 FYNNEI. The CDR3 DNA reads as TGTGCCAGCAGTGCACTAGGGATTGATAATTCACCCCTCCACTTT. This gives the protein CASSALGIDNSPLHF.

This clone was seen only once. V usage is TRBV28 and J usage is TRBJ1-3; 7 bases agree with TRBD1. In germline, CDR1 is MDHEN, CDR2 SYDVKM. The CDR3 totals 15 residues. The J segment lost 0 bases and the V segment lost 10 bases, leaving 9 bases of the junction unmatched. The CDR3 region is CAISTGRLSGNTIYF. The CDR3 region has the DNA TGTGCCATCTCGACAGGGCGGCTCTCTGGAAACACCATATATTTT.

This clone was seen just once. The chain has TRBV7-3 and TRBJ2-5; D remains ambiguous. The length of the CDR3 is 13 residues. The germline gives CDR1 SGHTA, CDR2 FQGTGA. V was cut by 5 bases and J by 0 bases, with 7 bases left in between. The CDR3 DNA is TGTGCCAGCAGCCTGCGTTACCAAGAGACCCAGTACTTC. Its translation: CASSLRYQETQYF. Looking up the rest from reference TRBV7-3 and TRBJ2-5 gives the full variable domain: GAGVSQTPSNKVTEKGKYVELRCDPISGHTALYWYRQSLGQGPEFLIYFQGTGAADDSGLPNDRFFAVRPEGSVSTLKIQRTERGDSAVYLCASSLRYQETQYFGPGTRLLVL.

This chain connects TRBV10-3 to TRBJ2-7, with TRBD1 matching over 8 bases. Germline CDR1 and CDR2: ENHRY and SYGVKD. The CDR3 loop spans 14 amino acids. Unmatched junction bases numbered 9, after V lost 5 bases and J lost 6 bases. The CDR3 sequence: CAISRAGGHGEQYF. The CDR3 DNA sequence: TGTGCCATCAGTCGGGCAGGGGGCCACGGCGAGCAGTACTTC.

This chain joins TRBV15 and TRBJ2-1; 9 nucleotides line up with TRBD2. The CDR3 is 15 amino acids. Trimming took 1 base from V and 4 from J; bases not matched to a gene: 2. CDR1 is LNHNV and CDR2 is YYDKDF in the germline V gene (reference sequence). CDR3 residues: CATSRGREGYNEQFF. CDR3 nucleotides: TGTGCCACCAGCAGAGGGCGGGAGGGATACAATGAGCAGTTCTTC.

This clone was seen more than once but under ten times. This rearrangement joins TRBV6-1 to TRBJ2-1; maybe TRBD1 (6 bases). V lost 6 bases to trimming and J lost 0 bases, with 12 bases between them. The CDR3 spans 15 residues. Germline V CDR1 and CDR2: MNHNS, SASEGT. This CDR3 reads CASRWTVSSYNEQFF. CDR3 DNA: TGTGCCAGCAGATGGACAGTGAGCTCCTACAATGAGCAGTTCTTC.

By frequency in the sample, this clone is large (0.1 to 1%). The J gene is TRBJ2-7, the V gene TRBV14; the D call may be TRBD1 or TRBD2 (5 bases each). With 7 bases removed from V and 2 bases from J, the gap between germline ends came to 15 bases. CDR1 is SGHDN, CDR2 FVKESK, per germline. This CDR3 spans 14 amino acids. The CDR3 spells CASKCRDAAYEQYF. The DNA of the CDR3 is TGTGCCAGCAAGTGCCGGGACGCAGCCTACGAGCAGTACTTC.

Only a few counts were recorded for this clone. The V call is TRBV30, the J call TRBJ1-2, with D hard to call. Germline V gene lookup returns CDR1 GTSNPN and CDR2 SVGIG (reference sequence). The V end was cut by 0 bases, the J end by 5 bases, with 7 bases between. CDR3 length equals 12 residues. The CDR3 DNA follows: TGTGCCTGGAGTGTACTAGGTTATGGCTACACCTTC. It codes for CAWSVLGYGYTF.

The genes are TRBV30 and TRBJ2-3; D is perhaps TRBD2 (5 bases). V was cut by 1 base and J by 1 base, with 12 bases left in between. The CDR3 has 15 amino acids. Looked up from germline, CDR1 is GTSNPN and CDR2 is SVGIG (reference sequence). CDR3 region: CAWSGTYGRTDTQYF. DNA of the CDR3: TGTGCCTGGAGTGGGACTTATGGACGCACAGATACGCAGTATTTT.

This clone came up once. The V and J genes are TRBV10-3 and TRBJ2-1; 7 positions agree with TRBD2. CDR1 and CDR2 from the germline V gene are ENHRY and SYGVKD. The junction had 3 bases not matched to a gene; V was cut back by 4 bases and J by 9 bases. The CDR3 length is 12 residues. The CDR3 here is CAISVSGGEQFF. CDR3 nucleotides: TGTGCCATCAGTGTTTCGGGGGGTGAGCAGTTCTTC.

This clone appeared once. DNA of the CDR3: TGTGCCAGTAGTCTCCGGGACAGTGCAACTAATGAAAAACTGTTTTTT. It translates to CASSLRDSATNEKLFF. The gene calls are TRBV19 and TRBJ1-4; 7 positions agree with TRBD1. The CDR3 sequence is 16 residues long. Germline CDR1 LNHDA, CDR2 SQIVND (reference sequence). V trimming: 5 bases; J trimming: 0 bases; junction bases outside the gene matches: 6.

The chain joins TRBV28 to TRBJ1-4; maybe TRBD1 (5 bases). This CDR3 region has 15 residues. Per the germline V gene, CDR1 is MDHEN and CDR2 is SYDVKM. V was cut by 3 bases and J by 4 bases, with 12 bases left in between. The CDR3 spells CASSLTGTGNEKLFF. The CDR3 DNA reads as TGTGCCAGCAGTTTGACCGGGACGGGTAATGAAAAACTGTTTTTT.